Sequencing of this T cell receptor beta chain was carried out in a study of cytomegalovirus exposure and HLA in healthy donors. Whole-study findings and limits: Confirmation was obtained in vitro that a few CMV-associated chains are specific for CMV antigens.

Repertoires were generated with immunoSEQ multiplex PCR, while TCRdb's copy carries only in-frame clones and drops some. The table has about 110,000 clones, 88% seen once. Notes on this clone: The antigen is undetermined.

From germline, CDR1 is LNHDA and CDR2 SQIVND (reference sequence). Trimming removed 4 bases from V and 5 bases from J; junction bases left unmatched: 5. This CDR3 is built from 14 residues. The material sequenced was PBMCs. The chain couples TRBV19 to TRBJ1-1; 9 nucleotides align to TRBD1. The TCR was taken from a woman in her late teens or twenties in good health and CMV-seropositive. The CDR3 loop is CASSKGQGRTEAFF. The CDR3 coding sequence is TGTGCCAGTAGTAAGGGACAGGGTAGGACTGAAGCTTTCTTT.